A selection of T cell receptor beta chains follows, all from one sample in a study of T-cell reconstitution after alpha-beta-depleted transplantation in children. TCRdb reanalysed the PCR reads using MiXCR and keeps one entry per CDR3 protein. This sample carries 600,000 to 800,000 distinct CDR3 sequences, less than 15% of them seen once, and the ten largest clones take 0.79%. This material consisted of PBMCs, taken before TCRalphabeta/CD19-depleted stem cell transplant. The receptors shown here come from a girl aged 2 to 9 with congenital amegakaryocytic thrombocytopenia, due to receive a stem cell transplant. The CDR3 runs from the conserved cysteine through the conserved F or W. Fields, in order: V gene, J gene, clone size, D gene, CDR3 protein, CDR3 DNA. A D gene is named only where the DNA matches it firmly. Clone size appears in some rows only: once, few, many, or a class for an expanded clone.

V: TRBV20-1; J: TRBJ2-2; size: many; D: TRBD1; CDR3: CSARSRQGASTGELFF; DNA: TGCAGTGCCAGGAGTCGACAGGGGGCATCCACCGGGGAGCTGTTTTTT
V: TRBV5-1; J: TRBJ2-1; size: many; D: -; CDR3: CASSRPGLNYYNEQFF; DNA: TGCGCCAGCAGCAGACCGGGGCTCAACTACTACAATGAGCAGTTCTTC
V: TRBV7-2; J: TRBJ2-1; size: -; D: -; CDR3: CASESGDSNYNEQFF; DNA: TGTGCCAGCGAATCGGGGGACTCTAACTACAATGAGCAGTTCTTC
V: TRBV6-2/TRBV6-3; J: TRBJ2-4; size: -; D: -; CDR3: CASTGSWNIQYF; DNA: TGTGCCAGTACTGGCAGTTGGAACATTCAGTACTTC
V: TRBV27; J: TRBJ1-4; size: many; D: -; CDR3: CASSLRRLPNEKLFF; DNA: TGTGCCAGCAGTTTACGGCGGCTCCCTAATGAAAAACTGTTTTTT
V: TRBV20-1; J: TRBJ2-1; size: many; D: -; CDR3: CSARGPIGNEQFF; DNA: TGCAGTGCTCGCGGGCCTATAGGCAATGAGCAGTTCTTC
V: TRBV29-1; J: TRBJ1-5; size: many; D: TRBD1; CDR3: CSVGWDRADQPQHF; DNA: TGCAGCGTTGGATGGGACAGGGCCGATCAGCCCCAGCATTTT
V: TRBV28; J: TRBJ2-7; size: -; D: -; CDR3: CASSLPTGYYEQYF; DNA: TGTGCCAGCAGTTTACCGACTGGGTACTACGAGCAGTACTTC
V: TRBV7-8; J: TRBJ2-5; size: few; D: TRBD2; CDR3: CASSLGTSGRGETQYF; DNA: TGTGCCAGCAGCTTAGGGACTAGCGGGAGAGGAGAGACCCAGTACTTC
V: TRBV5-5; J: TRBJ2-1; size: many; D: -; CDR3: CASSTDLSSYNEQFF; DNA: TGTGCCAGCAGCACCGACTTAAGCTCCTACAATGAGCAGTTCTTC
V: TRBV3-1; J: TRBJ2-7; size: -; D: -; CDR3: CASSPLMGFYEQYF; DNA: TGTGCCAGCAGCCCTCTTATGGGATTCTACGAGCAGTACTTC
V: TRBV5-5; J: TRBJ2-7; size: many; D: -; CDR3: CASSLIAVYEQYF; DNA: TGTGCCAGCAGCTTGATCGCAGTCTACGAGCAGTACTTC
V: TRBV12-3/TRBV12-4; J: TRBJ2-1; size: many; D: TRBD1; CDR3: CASTLGTVYNEQFF; DNA: TGTGCCAGCACCCTGGGGACAGTCTACAATGAGCAGTTCTTC
V: TRBV14; J: TRBJ2-5; size: few; D: -; CDR3: CASSPWERQETQYF; DNA: TGTGCCAGCAGCCCCTGGGAGCGGCAAGAGACCCAGTACTTC
V: TRBV20-1; J: TRBJ2-1; size: many; D: -; CDR3: CSASRTTEQFF; DNA: TGCAGTGCTAGCAGGACTACAGAGCAGTTCTTC
V: TRBV5-5; J: TRBJ2-7; size: -; D: -; CDR3: CASSLLTGRDEQYF; DNA: TGTGCCAGCAGCTTGTTAACGGGAAGGGACGAGCAGTACTTC
V: TRBV7-8; J: TRBJ2-7; size: -; D: -; CDR3: CASSLEGLRSGTYEQYF; DNA: TGTGCCAGCAGCTTAGAGGGCCTTAGAAGCGGAACCTACGAGCAGTACTTC
V: TRBV7-9; J: TRBJ2-1; size: -; D: -; CDR3: CASSLVGPQGCEQFF; DNA: TGTGCCAGCAGCTTAGTTGGTCCTCAAGGGTGCGAGCAGTTCTTC
V: TRBV30; J: TRBJ2-1; size: few; D: TRBD2; CDR3: CAWSGAGVGEQFF; DNA: TGTGCCTGGAGTGGAGCGGGAGTAGGTGAGCAGTTCTTC
V: TRBV12-3/TRBV12-4; J: TRBJ1-1; size: -; D: -; CDR3: CASSFYGGGNTEAFF; DNA: TGTGCCAGCAGTTTCTACGGGGGGGGGAACACTGAAGCTTTCTTT
V: TRBV11-3; J: TRBJ2-2; size: many; D: -; CDR3: CASSEKWANTGELFF; DNA: TGTGCCAGCAGCGAAAAGTGGGCGAACACCGGGGAGCTGTTTTTT
V: TRBV5-1; J: TRBJ2-7; size: many; D: -; CDR3: CASSLAGGEQYF; DNA: TGCGCCAGCAGCTTGGCTGGAGGGGAGCAGTACTTC
V: TRBV3-1; J: TRBJ2-1; size: few; D: -; CDR3: CASSLESRGASVYNEQFF; DNA: TGTGCCAGCAGCCTAGAGTCGAGGGGGGCTAGCGTCTACAATGAGCAGTTCTTC
V: TRBV4-1; J: TRBJ2-7; size: -; D: -; CDR3: CASSQDRLAIYSEQYF; DNA: TGCGCCAGCAGCCAAGATCGCCTAGCCATTTATAGCGAGCAGTACTTC
V: TRBV20-1; J: TRBJ1-4; size: -; D: -; CDR3: CSASPRAPSLIEKLFF; DNA: TGCAGTGCTAGCCCCAGGGCTCCAAGCCTTATTGAAAAACTGTTTTTT
V: TRBV29-1; J: TRBJ2-4; size: few; D: TRBD2; CDR3: CSVASGGSRAKNIQYF; DNA: TGCAGCGTCGCCAGTGGCGGGAGCCGGGCTAAAAACATTCAGTACTTC
V: TRBV20-1; J: TRBJ2-6; size: few; D: TRBD1; CDR3: CSASSRDRRSSGANVLTF; DNA: TGCAGTGCTAGTAGTAGGGACAGGAGAAGCTCTGGGGCCAACGTCCTGACTTTC